These 2 T cell receptor beta chains originate from one sample sequenced in a study of blood T cell repertoires in COVID-19. The method was immunoSEQ multiplex PCR; TCRdb's version includes in-frame clones alone and lacks a portion of them. The sample records around 190,000 clones, roughly four fifths being singletons. Sequencing was performed on peripheral blood. These TCRs come from a human donor in a cohort sampled during active COVID-19.

The chain recombines TRBV4-2 with TRBJ1-1; D gene unclear. Deletions cut 0 bases from V and 1 base from J, with 6 bases between. CDR3 length: 14 amino acids. CDR1 is LGHNA, CDR2 YNFKEQ, per germline. This chain's CDR3 is CASSQDSGNTEAFF. CDR3 coding DNA: TGTGCCAGCAGCCAAGATTCGGGGAACACTGAAGCTTTCTTT.

The chain recombines TRBV7-4 with TRBJ1-6; 7 positions agree with TRBD1. The V gene end was trimmed by 5 bases and the J gene end by 5 bases; junction bases not matched to a gene: 18. The germline V gene has CDR1 SGHVT and CDR2 SQSDAQ. The CDR3 has 19 residues. The CDR3: CASSKGGQDDWANNSPLHF. Here the CDR3 DNA reads TGTGCCAGCAGCAAGGGCGGACAGGATGATTGGGCTAATAATTCACCCCTCCACTTT.